The 22 T cell receptor beta chains below were found in one sample sequenced in a study of identical twins. TCRdb re-called the 5' RACE reads with MiXCR, one entry per CDR3 protein. The sample shows hundreds of thousands of distinct CDR3 sequences, roughly 6% of them seen only once. Sequencing was carried out using naive T cells sorted from blood. These receptors came from a man aged 18 to 30 in good health.

A word on this clonotype: This may arise from a read error, as a much more abundant clone is one base away. The chain uses TRBV5-1 and TRBJ1-2; a weak D match, TRBD1 (6 bases). Germline CDR1 and CDR2: SGHRS and YFSETQ. With 2 bases removed from V and 5 bases from J, the gap between germline ends came to 13 bases. This CDR3 is 14 amino acids long. The CDR3 here is CASSLRQATYGYTF. The CDR3 DNA sequence: TGCGCCAGCAGCTTAAGACAGGCGACTTATGGCTACACCTTC.

This clonotype was seen a handful of times. The rearrangement links TRBV5-1 to TRBJ2-1; TRBD1 matches 7 bases. The V and J ends lost 0 bases and 7 bases, in that order; junction bases with no gene match: 4. The CDR3 consists of 14 residues. The germline V gene encodes CDR1 SGHRS and CDR2 YFSETQ. CDR3 DNA sequence: TGCGCCAGCAGCTTGGAGGGGGCGTTGAATGAGCAGTTCTTC. This translates into CASSLEGALNEQFF. The full variable domain, completed using reference TRBV5-1 and TRBJ2-1, is KAGVTQTPRYLIKTRGQQVTLSCSPISGHRSVSWYQQTPGQGLQFLFEYFSETQRNKGNFPGRFSGRQFSNSRSEMNVSTLELGDSALYLCASSLEGALNEQFFGPGTRLTVL.

This clonotype was recorded once. The V gene is TRBV7-2, the J gene TRBJ2-6; TRBD2 matches at 10 bases. This CDR3 contains 17 residues. From germline, CDR1 is SGHTA and CDR2 FQGNSA. J lost 3 bases, V lost 2 bases, and 4 bases had no gene match. The DNA for the CDR3 is TGTGCCAGCAGCTTATCCAGCGGGAGGGGTGGGGCCAACGTCCTGACTTTC. This codes for CASSLSSGRGGANVLTF.

This clonotype was counted a few times. This sequence joins TRBV6-1 and TRBJ2-2; 7 nucleotides line up with TRBD1. With V trimmed by 5 bases and J by 3 bases, 9 bases remained unmatched. This CDR3 contains 16 residues. Germline assignment: CDR1 MNHNS and CDR2 SASEGT. CDR3 residues: CASSTTGSLHTGELFF. CDR3 in DNA: TGTGCCAGCAGTACGACAGGGTCCCTTCACACCGGGGAGCTGTTTTTT.

Only a few counts were recorded for this clonotype. J is TRBJ2-5 and V is TRBV20-1, with D tentatively TRBD1 or TRBD2 (5 bases each). There are 13 residues in the CDR3. Germline values: CDR1 DFQATT, CDR2 SNEGSKA (reference sequence). The V and J ends lost 4 bases and 5 bases respectively, with 14 bases between them. The CDR3 region has the DNA TGCAGTGCTACGGGACCAAGATCTGAGACCCAGTACTTC. This gives the protein CSATGPRSETQYF.

This clonotype has only a few counts. The chain employs TRBV6-6 and TRBJ2-5, with 8 bases fitting TRBD2. This CDR3 region has 13 residues. The V and J ends lost 8 bases and 5 bases, in that order; junction bases with no gene match: 7. Germline CDR1 reads MNHNY; CDR2 reads SVGAGI (reference sequence). The CDR3 DNA is TGTGCCAGCGTACAGCGGGAGTTGGAGACCCAGTACTTC. Its protein product is CASVQRELETQYF.

Many counts were recorded for this clonotype. The chain is built from TRBV12-3 or TRBV12-4 and TRBJ2-1, with 14 bases identical to TRBD2. Trimming at V came to 6 bases and at J to 2 bases, leaving 3 bases not matched to a gene. The CDR3 spans 16 residues. CDR3 amino acids: CASRETSGRAYNEQFF. CDR3 nucleotides: TGTGCCAGCAGGGAGACTAGCGGGAGGGCCTACAATGAGCAGTTCTTC.

In its sample, this clonotype was seen many times. The chain recombines TRBV10-3 with TRBJ1-1, with 10 bases fitting TRBD1. The germline V gene has CDR1 ENHRY and CDR2 SYGVKD. The CDR3 is 17 residues long. With V trimmed by 10 bases and J by 0 bases, 14 bases remained unmatched. DNA of the CDR3: TGTGCCACCGGCGGCCCAAGACAGGGGGCAATGAACACTGAAGCTTTCTTT. The encoded protein is CATGGPRQGAMNTEAFF.

This clonotype was observed a few times. The J gene is TRBJ2-2, the V gene TRBV7-9; a weak D match, TRBD1 (6 bases). The V gene lost 6 bases and the J gene lost 5 bases, with 16 bases spanning the gap. The CDR3 covers 15 residues. Germline assignment: CDR1 SEHNR and CDR2 FQNEAQ (reference sequence). The CDR3 DNA sequence: TGTGCCAGCAGTCAAAAACAGGGTTCGACCGGGGAGCTGTTTTTT. Its protein product is CASSQKQGSTGELFF.

This clonotype was counted at least ten times. The V call is TRBV21-1, the J call TRBJ2-3; the table's D call TRBD2 went unverified against the DNA. TRBV21-1 constitutes a pseudogene. The CDR3 spans 18 residues. The CDR3 DNA reads as TGTGCCAGCAGCAAAGCAAATGGGTCAGCTAGCGGGACAGATACGCAGTATTTT. Translation gives CASSKANGSASGTDTQYF.

This clonotype was detected many times. The chain has TRBV7-2 and TRBJ2-7, with D possibly being TRBD1 (6 bases). CDR1 is SGHTA, CDR2 FQGNSA, per germline. Trimming removed 3 bases from V and 3 bases from J, with 18 bases in between. The CDR3 contains 16 residues. The CDR3 region is CASSFVLRPGVYEQYF. The DNA for the CDR3 is TGTGCCAGCAGCTTCGTGCTTCGCCCAGGGGTCTACGAGCAGTACTTC.

In this sample, this clonotype turned up many times. V gene TRBV12-3 or TRBV12-4 combines with J gene TRBJ2-5; D perhaps matches TRBD1 (5 bases). CDR3 size: 14 residues. The germline V and J ends were trimmed by 2 bases and 4 bases, with 11 bases remaining between them. CDR3 sequence: CASSLMAGRETQYF. For the CDR3, the DNA is TGTGCCAGCAGTTTAATGGCAGGGCGAGAGACCCAGTACTTC.

This clonotype was seen many times. This rearrangement joins TRBV5-1 to TRBJ1-1; 8 bases fit TRBD1. The CDR3 spans 15 residues. Looked up from germline, CDR1 is SGHRS and CDR2 is YFSETQ. Trimming removed 0 bases from V and 5 bases from J; junction bases left unmatched: 6. CDR3 coding DNA: TGCGCCAGCAGCTTGGAGCCGGGACAGGCGACTGAAGCTTTCTTT. Translated: CASSLEPGQATEAFF.

V is TRBV25-1 and J is TRBJ1-6; 7 bases align to TRBD1. CDR3 length: 18 residues. J lost 0 bases, V lost 6 bases, and 11 bases had no gene match. Germline V gene lookup returns CDR1 MGHDK and CDR2 SYGVNS. The chain's CDR3 is CASRSGTDESSYNSPLHF. The CDR3 DNA follows: TGTGCCAGCAGAAGCGGGACAGATGAAAGCTCCTATAATTCACCCCTCCACTTT.

The rearrangement uses TRBV2 and TRBJ2-3, with D perhaps matching TRBD2 (5 bases). The CDR3 covers 16 residues. With 5 bases removed from V and 2 bases from J, the gap between germline ends came to 17 bases. Per germline, CDR1 SNHLY and CDR2 FYNNEI. In DNA, the CDR3 is TGTGCCAGCAGTATGAGCGGAGACCCTCTCACAGATACGCAGTATTTT. This sequence encodes CASSMSGDPLTDTQYF.

This clonotype showed up many times. The chain is built from TRBV12-3 or TRBV12-4 and TRBJ2-7; the match to TRBD1 covers 7 bases. This CDR3 region has 14 residues. V shed 1 base, J shed 0 bases, and the junction held 0 bases outside the gene matches. CDR3 residues: CASSLGQGSYEQYV. The DNA for the CDR3 is TGTGCCAGCAGTTTAGGACAGGGCTCCTACGAGCAGTACGTC.

This clonotype was detected many times. Here the CDR3 reads CASSPQPTGSLGEAFF. The DNA for the CDR3 is TGTGCCAGCTCACCACAACCGACAGGGAGTCTGGGTGAAGCTTTCTTT. V gene TRBV18 combines with J gene TRBJ1-1; 7 nucleotides align to TRBD1. Germline assignment: CDR1 KGHSH and CDR2 LQKENI. This CDR3 spans 16 amino acids. V was pared by 1 base and J by 7 bases, with 12 bases of the junction left unmatched.

This rearrangement joins TRBV12-3 or TRBV12-4 to TRBJ2-1; TRBD2 agrees at 9 bases. The trim removed 3 bases at V and 7 bases at J, leaving 10 bases unmatched. This CDR3 region has 16 residues. The DNA for the CDR3 is TGTGCCAGCAGTTTTTGGAGTAGCGGGAGTGGGAATGAGCAGTTCTTC. This codes for CASSFWSSGSGNEQFF.

This clonotype was counted a few times. The genes are TRBV3-1 and TRBJ1-1; TRBD1 might be the D (5 bases). The V end lost 4 bases, the J end lost 1 base, and 10 bases lay between the germline ends. The CDR3 spans 14 residues. Germline assignment: CDR1 LGHDT and CDR2 YNNKEL (reference sequence). CDR3 sequence: CASSRGEGNTEAFF. The CDR3 DNA sequence: TGTGCCAGCAGCCGAGGGGAGGGGAACACTGAAGCTTTCTTT.

There are a few counts of this clonotype. V is TRBV29-1 and J is TRBJ2-1, with unresolved D. The V gene's germline CDR1 is SQVTM and CDR2 ANQGSEA. The CDR3 is 13 residues long. The V end lost 0 bases, the J end lost 3 bases, and 6 bases lay between the germline ends. The CDR3 DNA reads TGCAGCGTTGAAGAAGCTAGCTACAATGAGCAGTTCTTC. Amino acids: CSVEEASYNEQFF.

V is TRBV2 and J is TRBJ2-1; D may be TRBD2 (5 bases). CDR1 and CDR2 (germline): SNHLY, FYNNEI. V was pared by 3 bases and J by 7 bases, with 10 bases between. The CDR3 length is 13 residues. The CDR3 is CASSDQTMNEQFF. CDR3 sequence (DNA): TGTGCCAGCAGTGATCAGACTATGAATGAGCAGTTCTTC.

The chain combines TRBV29-1 with TRBJ2-1; no clear D. The V gene's germline CDR1 is SQVTM and CDR2 ANQGSEA. The CDR3 runs to 14 residues. The V end was cut by 4 bases, the J end by 0 bases, with 10 bases between. The CDR3 sequence is CSVAQRSSYNEQFF. The CDR3 coding sequence is TGCAGCGTTGCCCAAAGAAGCTCCTACAATGAGCAGTTCTTC.